The rows below give T cell receptor beta chains drawn from one sample of a study of OX40 agonist ivuxolimab in advanced cancers. Libraries were prepared by immunoSEQ multiplex PCR; TCRdb keeps only in-frame clonotypes and omits some of them. The data hold over 50,000 clones, with 89% observed a single time. The sample in question was CD4+ or CD8+ T cells sorted from blood, obtained in a trial of the OX40 agonist ivuxolimab. The origin of the receptors is an adult with an advanced solid tumor such as melanoma, head and neck, liver or kidney cancer. Both conserved end residues are part of each CDR3. The D gene is left open where the match is weak. Some rows have no size entry. The others give once, few or many, or a class for an expanded clone.

V,J,size,D,DNA,CDR3
TRBV6-6,TRBJ1-4,few,.,TGTGCCAGCAGGGTTGAAGGCCCGGAAAAACTGTTTTTT,CASRVEGPEKLFF
TRBV5-4,TRBJ2-7,once,.,TGTGCCAGCAGCTTGGACAGGGCCTACGAGCAGTACTTC,CASSLDRAYEQYF
TRBV9,TRBJ1-5,.,.,TGTGCCAGCAGCGCAGGAGGAGGGGAGGGTCAGCCCCAGCATTTT,CASSAGGGEGQPQHF
TRBV7-2,TRBJ1-1,.,.,TGTGCCAGCAGCTTAACCCCAGGGGCGACTGAAGCTTTCTTT,CASSLTPGATEAFF
TRBV6-5,TRBJ2-5,.,TRBD1,TGTGCCAGCAGCCTAGGGACAGGGGGGGAGACCCAGTACTTC,CASSLGTGGETQYF
TRBV7-3,TRBJ2-7,.,.,TGTGCCAGCAGCTTAGTAGGGTACGAGCAGTACTTC,CASSLVGYEQYF
TRBV18,TRBJ2-2,medium-sized,.,TGTGCCAGCTCAGCCCCTGTCAACACCGGGGAGCTGTTTTTT,CASSAPVNTGELFF
TRBV30,TRBJ1-1,.,.,TGTGCCTGGAGTGTGGGGGGAAACACTGAAGCTTTCTTT,CAWSVGGNTEAFF
TRBV14,TRBJ2-1,.,TRBD2,TGTGCCAGCAGCCGCCAGGGGACTAGAGTAGGTGAGCAGTTCTTC,CASSRQGTRVGEQFF
TRBV9,TRBJ2-1,.,TRBD2,TGTGCCAGCAGCGAAAGCGGGAGACAGGACAATGAGCAGTTCTTC,CASSESGRQDNEQFF
TRBV6-5,TRBJ2-2,.,.,TGTGCCAGCAGTCGACAGGTCTCCGGCACCGGGGAGCTGTTTTTT,CASSRQVSGTGELFF
TRBV4-3,TRBJ1-1,.,TRBD1,TGCGCCAGCAGCCACTCCAGAGGACAGGGTGAAGCTTTCTTT,CASSHSRGQGEAFF
TRBV28,TRBJ2-3,.,.,TGTGCCAGCAGTTTCTTGACACCGGGCACAGATACGCAGTATTTT,CASSFLTPGTDTQYF
TRBV4-3,TRBJ1-2,.,.,TGCGCCAGCAGCCAAGTGGGGGGAAAGAACTATGGCTACACCTTC,CASSQVGGKNYGYTF
TRBV28,TRBJ1-1,.,.,TGTGCCAGCAGGCCAGGACAGACGAACACTGAAGCTTTCTTT,CASRPGQTNTEAFF
TRBV6-1,TRBJ1-5,.,.,TGTGCCAGCAGTGGATGGTTAGATTATAGCAATCAGCCCCAGCATTTT,CASSGWLDYSNQPQHF
TRBV10-3,TRBJ2-2,.,.,TGTGCCATCAATCGTGAGACCACGATCACCGGGGAGCTGTTTTTT,CAINRETTITGELFF
TRBV11-2,TRBJ1-1,.,.,TGTGCCAGCAGCAATAGCGAAGCTTTCTTT,CASSNSEAFF
TRBV27,TRBJ2-1,once,TRBD2,TGTGCCAGCAGTTTAGCGGGAGGTACCTACAATGAGCAGTTCTTC,CASSLAGGTYNEQFF
TRBV27,TRBJ2-7,.,.,TGTGCCAGCAGTTTATCGGGGGGGGACAGCGCCTACGAGCAGTACTTC,CASSLSGGDSAYEQYF
TRBV4-1,TRBJ2-2,.,.,TGCGCCAGCAGCCAAGACCGACTCACCGGGGAGCTGTTTTTT,CASSQDRLTGELFF
TRBV28,TRBJ1-2,.,.,TGTGCCAGCAGTTTAAACCGACAGTTACCCTATGGCTACACCTTC,CASSLNRQLPYGYTF
TRBV9,TRBJ2-5,.,.,TGTGCCAGCAGCGCCTCCGGTACCACACAGACCCAGTACTTC,CASSASGTTQTQYF
TRBV4-2,TRBJ2-7,.,TRBD1,TGTGCCAGCAGCCAAGCTGCCGGGACAGTGACCTACGAGCAGTACTTC,CASSQAAGTVTYEQYF